A selection of T cell receptor beta chains follows, all from one sample in a study of blood T cell repertoires in COVID-19. Only in-frame clones appear in the TCRdb table, and some are missing; sequencing was by immunoSEQ multiplex PCR. The sample yields about 66,000 clones, approximately 82% seen once. The specimen was peripheral blood. These receptors all stem from a man aged 55 to 70 with acute or convalescent COVID-19. The CDR3 runs from the conserved cysteine through the conserved F or W. Each record gives: CDR3 protein, CDR3 DNA, D gene, clone size, V gene, J gene. The D gene is left open where the match is weak. Only some rows state a clone size, as once, few, many or a class for expanded clones.

CDR3aa: CASSPLGYGEEETQYF
CDR3nt: TGTGCCAGCTCACCCCTAGGGTACGGGGAGGAGGAGACCCAGTACTTC
d_gene: .
abundance: once
v_gene: TRBV18
j_gene: TRBJ2-5

CDR3aa: CASSIDVGTGQHF
CDR3nt: TGTGCCAGTAGTATAGATGTCGGGACAGGCCAGCATTTT
d_gene: TRBD1
abundance: .
v_gene: TRBV19
j_gene: TRBJ1-5

CDR3aa: CASSPRGQGQFGAFF
CDR3nt: TGTGCCAGCAGCCCCCGAGGTCAGGGTCAATTCGGCGCTTTCTTT
d_gene: .
abundance: .
v_gene: TRBV5-8
j_gene: TRBJ1-1

CDR3aa: CASSQRGSSDGYTF
CDR3nt: TGTGCCAGCAGCCAAAGAGGGAGTTCGGATGGCTACACCTTC
d_gene: .
abundance: .
v_gene: TRBV3-1/TRBV3-2
j_gene: TRBJ1-2

CDR3aa: CASSAGTGPGNTIYF
CDR3nt: TGTGCCAGCAGCGCCGGGACAGGGCCGGGAAACACCATATATTTT
d_gene: TRBD1
abundance: .
v_gene: TRBV7-9
j_gene: TRBJ1-3

CDR3aa: CASSLRTEGDGYTF
CDR3nt: TGTGCCAGCAGCCTGAGGACAGAAGGTGATGGCTACACCTTC
d_gene: .
abundance: .
v_gene: TRBV3-1/TRBV3-2
j_gene: TRBJ1-2

CDR3aa: CASSLGGRDYRTNEKLFF
CDR3nt: TGTGCCAGCAGCCTAGGGGGCAGAGACTACCGAACTAATGAAAAACTGTTTTTT
d_gene: TRBD1
abundance: few
v_gene: TRBV5-6
j_gene: TRBJ1-4

CDR3aa: CASRMGQSNYGYTF
CDR3nt: TGTGCCAGCAGGATGGGACAGTCCAACTATGGCTACACCTTC
d_gene: TRBD1
abundance: .
v_gene: TRBV2
j_gene: TRBJ1-2

CDR3aa: CASNADYNEQFF
CDR3nt: TGTGCCAGTAATGCAGACTACAATGAGCAGTTCTTC
d_gene: .
abundance: few
v_gene: TRBV19
j_gene: TRBJ2-1

CDR3aa: CASSLLQGEGEQFF
CDR3nt: TGTGCCAGCAGCTTACTACAGGGGGAAGGTGAGCAGTTCTTC
d_gene: TRBD1
abundance: few
v_gene: TRBV7-8
j_gene: TRBJ2-1

CDR3aa: CASSIARGVEQFF
CDR3nt: TGTGCCAGTAGTATAGCCCGGGGGGTTGAGCAGTTCTTC
d_gene: TRBD2
abundance: .
v_gene: TRBV19
j_gene: TRBJ2-1

CDR3aa: CASSIEAGSYEQYF
CDR3nt: TGTGCCAGTAGTATAGAGGCGGGCTCCTACGAGCAGTACTTT
d_gene: .
abundance: .
v_gene: TRBV19
j_gene: TRBJ2-7

CDR3aa: CASSLRVLAGGPYTGELFF
CDR3nt: TGTGCCAGCAGCCTCAGGGTCCTAGCGGGGGGGCCTTACACCGGGGAGCTGTTTTTT
d_gene: TRBD2
abundance: .
v_gene: TRBV27
j_gene: TRBJ2-2

CDR3aa: CASSYRGAGANVLTF
CDR3nt: TGTGCCAGCAGCTACAGGGGGGCTGGGGCCAACGTCCTGACTTTC
d_gene: TRBD1
abundance: .
v_gene: TRBV7-9
j_gene: TRBJ2-6

CDR3aa: CASSKCGYEQYF
CDR3nt: TGTGCCAGCAGCAAATGCGGCTACGAGCAGTACTTC
d_gene: .
abundance: .
v_gene: TRBV21-1
j_gene: TRBJ2-7

CDR3aa: CASSVEAGGTDTQYF
CDR3nt: TGTGCCAGCAGCGTAGAGGCGGGAGGAACAGATACGCAGTATTTT
d_gene: TRBD2
abundance: .
v_gene: TRBV9
j_gene: TRBJ2-3

CDR3aa: CASSQDREGWGSPLHF
CDR3nt: TGCGCCAGCAGCCAAGATCGGGAGGGGTGGGGTTCACCCCTCCACTTT
d_gene: .
abundance: .
v_gene: TRBV4-1
j_gene: TRBJ1-6

CDR3aa: CASSLGQASYEQYF
CDR3nt: TGTGCCAGCAGCTTGGGACAGGCTTCCTACGAGCAGTACTTC
d_gene: .
abundance: .
v_gene: TRBV5-6
j_gene: TRBJ2-7

CDR3aa: CASSLVQGKANTEAFF
CDR3nt: TGCGCCAGCAGCTTGGTGCAGGGTAAAGCGAACACTGAAGCTTTCTTT
d_gene: .
abundance: .
v_gene: TRBV5-1
j_gene: TRBJ1-1

CDR3aa: CASSSRGNEQFF
CDR3nt: TGCGCCAGCAGCTCCCGGGGCAATGAGCAGTTCTTC
d_gene: .
abundance: .
v_gene: TRBV5-1
j_gene: TRBJ2-1

CDR3aa: CASSLGRFRAGNTIYF
CDR3nt: TGTGCCAGCAGCTTAGGCCGGTTCAGGGCTGGAAACACCATATATTTT
d_gene: .
abundance: .
v_gene: TRBV13
j_gene: TRBJ1-3

CDR3aa: CASSLVPQGAFSAGAFF
CDR3nt: TGTGCCAGCAGCTTAGTCCCGCAGGGGGCGTTTTCTGCTGGAGCTTTCTTT
d_gene: TRBD1
abundance: .
v_gene: TRBV7-2
j_gene: TRBJ1-1

CDR3aa: CSVARTGSSYEQYF
CDR3nt: TGCAGCGTCGCCCGGACAGGGAGCTCCTACGAGCAGTACTTC
d_gene: TRBD1
abundance: .
v_gene: TRBV29-1
j_gene: TRBJ2-7

CDR3aa: CATFGQYSNQPQHF
CDR3nt: TGTGCCACCTTCGGACAGTATAGCAATCAGCCCCAGCATTTT
d_gene: .
abundance: .
v_gene: TRBV28
j_gene: TRBJ1-5

CDR3aa: CASSQDRGWETQYF
CDR3nt: TGTGCCAGCAGCCAAGACAGGGGATGGGAGACCCAGTACTTC
d_gene: .
abundance: .
v_gene: TRBV14
j_gene: TRBJ2-5

CDR3aa: CASSAGRGEQYF
CDR3nt: TGTGCCAGCAGCGCGGGCCGCGGGGAGCAGTACTTC
d_gene: .
abundance: once
v_gene: TRBV7-2
j_gene: TRBJ2-7

CDR3aa: CASSPQGWETQYF
CDR3nt: TGTGCCAGCAGTCCTCAGGGGTGGGAGACCCAGTACTTC
d_gene: .
abundance: .
v_gene: TRBV27
j_gene: TRBJ2-5

CDR3aa: CASSLVGSGGYNEQFF
CDR3nt: TGCGCCAGCAGCCTGGTCGGTAGCGGGGGCTACAATGAGCAGTTCTTC
d_gene: TRBD2
abundance: .
v_gene: TRBV5-1
j_gene: TRBJ2-1

CDR3aa: CASSGQLYGYTF
CDR3nt: TGTGCCAGCAGTGGACAGCTCTATGGCTACACCTTC
d_gene: .
abundance: .
v_gene: TRBV2
j_gene: TRBJ1-2

CDR3aa: CASSPDRVKGYTF
CDR3nt: TGTGCCAGCAGTCCGGACAGGGTAAAGGGCTACACCTTC
d_gene: TRBD1
abundance: .
v_gene: TRBV6-2/TRBV6-3
j_gene: TRBJ1-2

CDR3aa: CASSPRSSGGQETQYF
CDR3nt: TGTGCCAGCTCACCACGAAGTAGCGGGGGACAAGAGACCCAGTACTTC
d_gene: TRBD2
abundance: .
v_gene: TRBV18
j_gene: TRBJ2-5

CDR3aa: CASMGTHYGYTF
CDR3nt: TGTGCCAGCATGGGGACACACTATGGCTACACCTTC
d_gene: .
abundance: .
v_gene: TRBV6-4
j_gene: TRBJ1-2

CDR3aa: CASSPGTGGQPQHF
CDR3nt: TGTGCCAGCAGCCCGGGGACAGGGGGTCAGCCCCAGCATTTT
d_gene: TRBD1
abundance: .
v_gene: TRBV3-1/TRBV3-2
j_gene: TRBJ1-5

CDR3aa: CASSLQGASADTQYF
CDR3nt: TGTGCCAGCAGCCTACAGGGGGCATCGGCAGATACGCAGTATTTT
d_gene: TRBD1
abundance: .
v_gene: TRBV7-2
j_gene: TRBJ2-3

CDR3aa: CASSQEGAYHNEQFF
CDR3nt: TGCGCCAGCAGCCAAGAGGGGGCGTATCACAATGAGCAGTTCTTC
d_gene: .
abundance: .
v_gene: TRBV4-3
j_gene: TRBJ2-1

CDR3aa: CASSAGTGDLNSPLHF
CDR3nt: TGTGCCAGCTCTGCCGGGACAGGGGACTTAAATTCACCCCTCCACTTT
d_gene: TRBD1
abundance: .
v_gene: TRBV18
j_gene: TRBJ1-6

CDR3aa: CATSSRGQGLPSGANVLTF
CDR3nt: TGTGCCACCAGCAGTCGGGGACAGGGTTTACCCTCTGGGGCCAACGTCCTGACTTTC
d_gene: TRBD1
abundance: .
v_gene: TRBV15
j_gene: TRBJ2-6

CDR3aa: CATSDLGTGAETQYF
CDR3nt: TGTGCCACCAGTGATCTCGGGACAGGGGCTGAGACCCAGTACTTC
d_gene: TRBD1
abundance: .
v_gene: TRBV24-1
j_gene: TRBJ2-5

CDR3aa: CASSEFSVGANYGYTF
CDR3nt: TGTGCCAGCAGTGAATTTTCAGTCGGAGCTAACTATGGCTACACCTTC
d_gene: .
abundance: .
v_gene: TRBV25-1
j_gene: TRBJ1-2

CDR3aa: CASSRLGQGDTEAFF
CDR3nt: TGTGCCAGCAGCCGACTGGGACAGGGGGACACTGAAGCTTTCTTT
d_gene: TRBD1
abundance: .
v_gene: TRBV14
j_gene: TRBJ1-1

CDR3aa: CASRYGQGGWETQYF
CDR3nt: TGTGCCAGCAGATACGGACAGGGGGGGTGGGAGACCCAGTACTTC
d_gene: TRBD1
abundance: .
v_gene: TRBV6-5
j_gene: TRBJ2-5

CDR3aa: CASSPPLTGASNQPQHF
CDR3nt: TGTGCCAGCAGCCCACCCCTCACAGGAGCTAGCAATCAGCCCCAGCATTTT
d_gene: .
abundance: .
v_gene: TRBV7-2
j_gene: TRBJ1-5

CDR3aa: CASSSPREHGVNEQFF
CDR3nt: TGTGCCAGTAGTTCGCCCCGGGAACATGGCGTCAATGAGCAGTTCTTC
d_gene: .
abundance: once
v_gene: TRBV19
j_gene: TRBJ2-1

CDR3aa: CASSQVASSGANVLTF
CDR3nt: TGCGCCAGCAGCCAAGTCGCTAGCTCTGGGGCCAACGTCCTGACTTTC
d_gene: .
abundance: .
v_gene: TRBV4-3
j_gene: TRBJ2-6

CDR3aa: CASSRLAGADTQYF
CDR3nt: TGTGCCAGCAGCCGACTAGCGGGGGCAGATACGCAGTATTTT
d_gene: TRBD2
abundance: .
v_gene: TRBV16
j_gene: TRBJ2-3

CDR3aa: CASKGGGGTGELFF
CDR3nt: TGTGCCAGCAAAGGCGGGGGCGGAACCGGGGAGCTGTTTTTT
d_gene: .
abundance: .
v_gene: TRBV7-2
j_gene: TRBJ2-2

CDR3aa: CASSTGRSGVGDEQFF
CDR3nt: TGCGCCAGCAGTACGGGACGGAGCGGGGTTGGGGATGAGCAGTTCTTC
d_gene: TRBD2
abundance: .
v_gene: TRBV23-1
j_gene: TRBJ2-1

CDR3aa: CASSLSSYEQYF
CDR3nt: TGTGCCAGCAGCCTCAGCTCCTACGAGCAGTACTTC
d_gene: .
abundance: .
v_gene: TRBV3-1/TRBV3-2
j_gene: TRBJ2-7